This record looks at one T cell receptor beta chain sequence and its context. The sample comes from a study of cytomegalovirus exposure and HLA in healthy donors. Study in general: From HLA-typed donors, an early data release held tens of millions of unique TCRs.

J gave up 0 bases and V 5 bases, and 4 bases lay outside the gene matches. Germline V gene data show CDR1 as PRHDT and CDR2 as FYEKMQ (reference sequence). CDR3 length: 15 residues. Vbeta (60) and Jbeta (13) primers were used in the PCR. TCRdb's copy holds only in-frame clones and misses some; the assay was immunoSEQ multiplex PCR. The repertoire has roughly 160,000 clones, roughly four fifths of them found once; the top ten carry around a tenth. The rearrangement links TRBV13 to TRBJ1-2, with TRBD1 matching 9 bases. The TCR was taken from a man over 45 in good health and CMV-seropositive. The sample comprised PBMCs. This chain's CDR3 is CASSGQGITNYGYTF. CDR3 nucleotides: TGTGCCAGCAGCGGACAGGGGATAACTAACTATGGCTACACCTTC.